Listed here is a single T cell receptor beta chain. Its specificity is not known. This entry is derived from a study of T-cell reconstitution after alpha-beta-depleted transplantation in children. The TCRbeta library was prepared with unique molecular identifiers. In TCRdb, the PCR reads were re-called with MiXCR into one record per CDR3 protein. Counted here are about 870,000 distinct CDR3 sequences, less than 20% occurring once; the ten biggest clones make up roughly 5%. General study points: High day-60 TCRbeta diversity in some patients came from surviving recipient T cells and thymic progenitors.

This CDR3 comprises 16 residues. With 2 bases removed from V and 9 bases from J, the gap between germline ends came to 21 bases. Germline CDR1 is SGHRS and CDR2 is YFSETQ. The receptor's source is a male patient younger than 18 who had a stem cell transplant for acute lymphoblastic leukemia, so the T cells may come from the graft donor. The chain couples TRBV5-1 to TRBJ2-1; D perhaps matches TRBD2 (6 bases). Source: PBMCs, mostly from graft donor cells, taken 360 days after TCRalphabeta/CD19-depleted stem cell transplant. CDR3 region: CASSFVSPGEVFEQFF. For the CDR3, the DNA is TGCGCCAGCAGCTTCGTATCCCCGGGAGAAGTTTTTGAGCAGTTCTTC. Supplemented by reference TRBV5-1 and TRBJ2-1, the full variable domain reads KAGVTQTPRYLIKTRGQQVTLSCSPISGHRSVSWYQQTPGQGLQFLFEYFSETQRNKGNFPGRFSGRQFSNSRSEMNVSTLELGDSALYLCASSFVSPGEVFEQFFGPGTRLTVL.